Shown below are 9 T cell receptor beta chains from a single sample sequenced in a study of breast tumors, draining lymph nodes, adjacent tissues. One entry per CDR3 protein results from TCRdb running MiXCR on the multiplex PCR reads. The table has 65,000 to 80,000 distinct CDR3 sequences, approximately 19% seen once. Samples came from axillary lymph nodes draining the breast cancer. The sequenced sample consisted of axillary lymph node tissue. The receptors stem from a female donor with breast cancer. Some clones in this sample may be carry-over from other donors' samples.

This clonotype was seen many times. The CDR3 loop reads CASSVTANQPQHF. The CDR3 DNA reads as TGTGCCAGCAGTGTCACGGCCAATCAGCCCCAGCATTTT. V gene TRBV6-1 combines with J gene TRBJ1-5; unclear D gene. V lost 4 bases to trimming and J lost 3 bases, with 7 bases between them. This CDR3 spans 13 amino acids. CDR1 MNHNS and CDR2 SASEGT come from the germline V gene.

This clonotype came up many times. The V gene is TRBV12-3 or TRBV12-4, the J gene TRBJ2-2; 8 bases map to TRBD1. CDR3 length equals 14 residues. The J segment lost 7 bases and the V segment lost 3 bases, leaving 4 bases of the junction unmatched. CDR3 loop: CASSLAGGGGELFF. The DNA for the CDR3 is TGTGCCAGCAGTTTGGCAGGGGGCGGCGGGGAGCTGTTTTTT.

This clonotype was detected many times. The gene calls are TRBV20-1 and TRBJ2-5; D is ambiguous. The CDR3 contains 13 residues. Germline V gene data show CDR1 as DFQATT and CDR2 as SNEGSKA (reference sequence). V was cut by 2 bases and J by 1 base, with 8 bases left in between. The CDR3 region is CSARRVGQETQYF. CDR3 sequence (DNA): TGCAGTGCTAGAAGGGTGGGCCAAGAGACCCAGTACTTC.

The table lists this clonotype with many counts. The chain uses TRBV5-6 and TRBJ2-2; D gene uncertain. V was clipped by 0 bases and J by 7 bases, with 7 bases between them. This CDR3 region has 13 residues. The germline gives CDR1 SGHDT, CDR2 YYEEEE. Here the CDR3 DNA reads TGTGCCAGCAGCTTGGGCTCGGGCGGGGAGCTGTTTTTT. Its protein product is CASSLGSGGELFF.

This clonotype was seen at least ten times. V gene TRBV5-1 combines with J gene TRBJ2-3; the D is unclear. Trimming removed 0 bases at V and 4 bases at J, with 6 bases between. The germline V gene encodes CDR1 SGHRS and CDR2 YFSETQ. The CDR3 extends over 13 amino acids. CDR3 loop: CASSLEWADTQYF. The CDR3 nucleotides read TGCGCCAGCAGCTTGGAGTGGGCAGATACGCAGTATTTT.

This clonotype has a count of ten or more. J is TRBJ1-2 and V is TRBV5-1; D not resolved. The V gene's germline CDR1 is SGHRS and CDR2 YFSETQ. The CDR3 is made up of 15 amino acids. Trimming took 3 bases from V and 1 from J, leaving 13 bases between them. CDR3 DNA sequence: TGCGCCAGCAGCTCGACGACACAATATAACTATGGCTACACCTTC. Amino acid sequence: CASSSTTQYNYGYTF.

This clonotype was seen at least ten times. The V gene is TRBV11-2, the J gene TRBJ1-6; D unclear. Per germline, CDR1 SGHAT and CDR2 FQNNGV. CDR3 size: 14 residues. Trimming left V 3 bases short and J 5 bases short, with 8 bases between. Here the CDR3 DNA reads TGTGCCAGCAGCTTGGGGTACGATAATTCACCCCTCCACTTT. Its protein product is CASSLGYDNSPLHF.

This clonotype was observed many times. This chain links TRBV2 with TRBJ1-4; no definite D call. The CDR3 length is 17 residues. V gave up 5 bases and J gave up 0 bases, with 16 bases separating them. Germline V gene data show CDR1 as SNHLY and CDR2 as FYNNEI. Here the CDR3 DNA reads TGTGCCAGCAGTACCTCTACCAAACTTGCAACTAATGAAAAACTGTTTTTT. Its translation: CASSTSTKLATNEKLFF.

The sample holds many counts of this clonotype. V gene TRBV12-3 or TRBV12-4 combines with J gene TRBJ2-1; D is uncertain. Trimming removed 6 bases from V and 5 bases from J, with 17 bases in between. The CDR3 is made up of 15 amino acids. CDR3 sequence (DNA): TGTGCCAGCAGCTCCGCCTCGGGTTATAACAATGAGCAGTTCTTC. Translated: CASSSASGYNNEQFF.